This TCR beta chain was captured in a study of cytomegalovirus exposure and HLA in healthy donors. For this clone: Its antigen is currently unknown.

PCR involved 60 Vbeta and 13 Jbeta primers. Measured with immunoSEQ multiplex PCR; TCRdb has only the in-frame clones, and not every one. The sample holds approximately 97,000 clones, 79% seen once. Study-level points and caveats: Some public TCRs appeared in many individuals, while most sequences were rare. A list of about 180 TCR beta chains associated with cytomegalovirus was given.

The sequencing input was PBMCs. This TCR came from a male donor in good health and CMV-seropositive.

The CDR3 bases are TGTGCCAGTAGTTCAAGACAGGGGAGCTCCTACAATGAGCAGTTCTTC. Protein: CASSSRQGSSYNEQFF. The genes are TRBV19 and TRBJ2-1, with TRBD1 matching 8 bases. CDR3 size: 16 residues. With V trimmed by 5 bases and J by 0 bases, 6 bases remained unmatched. Germline V lookup: CDR1 LNHDA, CDR2 SQIVND (reference sequence). Drawing the rest from reference TRBV19 and TRBJ2-1, the complete variable domain is DGGITQSPKYLFRKEGQNVTLSCEQNLNHDAMYWYRQDPGQGLRLIYYSQIVNDFQKGDIAEGYSVSREKKESFPLTVTSAQKNPTAFYLCASSSRQGSSYNEQFFGPGTRLTVL.